These 11 T cell receptor beta chains originate from one sample sequenced in a study of T cell repertoires in cytomegalovirus infection (dated by TCRdb to between 2018 and 2020). No cognate antigen is known for these TCRs. The intended sense of this specimen's treatment or condition label: in vitro stimulation with specific CMV peptide epitopes to enrich CMV-specific T cells. The run used an Illumina HiSeq 1500. TCRdb itself trimmed the public reads at Q25 with fastp, ran MiXCR and retained productive beta chains. Each CDR3 protein appears once, grouped with its most common genes and DNA. This sample has a few hundred thousand distinct CDR3 sequences in its table, and 35% to 50% of those were observed once. Of the sample, around 48% is held by the ten largest clones. The specimen comprised cultured PBMCs, sampled from culture after CMV antigen stimulation. Receptors were obtained from a human donor in good health (CMV status not recorded). Some clones in this sample may be carry-over from other donors' samples.

V is TRBV6-1 and J is TRBJ1-5, with 11 bases lining up with TRBD1. In germline, CDR1 is MNHNS, CDR2 SASEGT. The ends lost 6 bases at V and 1 base at J; junction bases unmatched: 5. The CDR3 runs 16 residues. The CDR3 DNA follows: TGTGCCAGCAGATGGACAGGGGGCGGGAGCAATCAGCCCCAGCATTTT. Amino acid sequence: CASRWTGGGSNQPQHF.

The V call is TRBV20-1, the J call TRBJ2-1; 7 positions match TRBD1. The germline V gene encodes CDR1 DFQATT and CDR2 SNEGSKA (reference sequence). This CDR3 comprises 16 residues. Trimming took 1 base from V and 3 from J; bases not matched to a gene: 9. CDR3 protein: CSARGETGEVYNEQFF. Here the CDR3 DNA reads TGCAGTGCTAGAGGAGAAACAGGGGAAGTCTACAATGAGCAGTTCTTC.

This rearrangement joins TRBV7-6 to TRBJ1-1, with D hard to call. In germline, CDR1 is SGHVS, CDR2 FNYEAQ. The CDR3 extends over 11 amino acids. V was trimmed by 5 bases and J by 10 bases, leaving 11 bases between them. Here the CDR3 reads CASSTTFSAFF. The DNA of the CDR3 is TGTGCCAGCAGCACTACCTTCTCAGCTTTCTTT.

V usage is TRBV12-5 and J usage is TRBJ1-1; D not certain. Trimming cost V 4 bases and J 2 bases, with 5 bases left between them. CDR1 is LGHNT, CDR2 FRNRAP, per germline. This CDR3 has 12 amino acids. Written as DNA, the CDR3 is TGTGCTAGTGGTTGGGATAACACTGAAGCTTTCTTT. Amino acid sequence: CASGWDNTEAFF.

This clonotype was counted a few times. The chain recombines TRBV7-9 with TRBJ2-1; 7 nucleotides align to TRBD2. The CDR3 extends over 17 amino acids. After removal of 0 bases from V and 7 bases from J, the junction contained 12 bases not matched to a gene. The germline gives CDR1 SEHNR, CDR2 FQNEAQ (reference sequence). The CDR3 sequence is CASSLAYLSGAQNEQFF. Written as DNA, the CDR3 is TGTGCCAGCAGCTTAGCGTACCTGAGCGGGGCTCAGAATGAGCAGTTCTTC.

The chain is built from TRBV4-1 and TRBJ1-1, with 7 bases identical to TRBD1. The CDR3 runs to 15 residues. CDR1 MGHRA and CDR2 YSYEKL come from the germline V gene. Trimming took 6 bases from V and 1 from J; bases not matched to a gene: 8. This chain's CDR3 is CASRQGDTGNTEAFF. CDR3 nucleotide sequence: TGCGCCAGCAGGCAGGGGGATACAGGGAACACTGAAGCTTTCTTT.

The chain joins TRBV19 to TRBJ1-5, with D tentatively TRBD1 (5 bases). This CDR3 has 16 amino acids. Looked up from germline, CDR1 is LNHDA and CDR2 is SQIVND (reference sequence). The V end was cut by 11 bases, the J end by 0 bases, with 20 bases between. DNA of the CDR3: TGTGCCGCTTCCTCCGGGGCCCGAAATAGCAATCAGCCCCAGCATTTT. This encodes CAASSGARNSNQPQHF.

The chain couples TRBV5-4 to TRBJ2-5; tentatively, D is TRBD1 or TRBD2 (6 bases each). Germline CDR1 reads SGHNT; CDR2 reads YYREEE (reference sequence). The CDR3 runs 16 residues. V dropped 0 bases and J dropped 4 bases, with 16 bases sitting between them. CDR3 amino acids: CASSLVRDIGSETQYF. DNA of the CDR3: TGTGCCAGCAGCTTGGTGCGGGACATAGGGTCAGAGACCCAGTACTTC.

V and J are TRBV4-1 and TRBJ2-1; a possible D gene is TRBD2 (7 bases). Germline V gives CDR1 MGHRA, CDR2 YSYEKL. This CDR3 contains 16 residues. Deletions cut 0 bases from V and 9 bases from J, with 18 bases between. The CDR3 nucleotides are TGCGCCAGCAGCCAAGATGAGGGGGGGGGGCGGAGTGAGCAGTTCTTC. Translation gives CASSQDEGGGRSEQFF.

The chain couples TRBV3-1 to TRBJ2-7; D is perhaps TRBD1 (6 bases). Trimming cost V 1 base and J 7 bases, with 17 bases left between them. The CDR3 contains 15 residues. Germline assignment: CDR1 LGHDT and CDR2 YNNKEL (reference sequence). The CDR3 region has the DNA TGTGCCAGCAGCCAAGGGCTGGGGACAATGGTGGAGCAGTACTTC. Translation gives CASSQGLGTMVEQYF.

The chain couples TRBV28 to TRBJ1-2; D perhaps matches TRBD1 (5 bases). Germline CDR1 and CDR2: MDHEN and SYDVKM. The CDR3 is 13 residues long. The V and J ends lost 6 bases and 10 bases respectively, with 18 bases between them. The chain's CDR3 is CASSEGRELHYTF. The CDR3 nucleotides are TGTGCCAGCAGCGAGGGCAGGGAATTGCACTACACCTTC.